Listed below are T cell receptor beta chains from one sample, sequenced in a study of STAT5B mutations in CD4+ large granular lymphocyte leukemia. Profiling relied on immunoSEQ multiplex PCR, and the TCRdb table lists in-frame clones only, not all of them. Among about 24,000 clones, more than 70% were seen once, and the ten largest hold nearly 0.65%. Sequenced input: CD4+ T cells from blood buffy coats. These receptors all stem from a human donor in good health. Both conserved end residues are part of each CDR3. The D gene is left open where the match is weak. Expanded clones are given a class, and other clones once, few, many or no size at all.

NA	NA	TRBV15	TRBJ2-7	TGTGCCACCAGCAGAGGCCAGGGTCTGTACTTC	CATSRGQGLYF
NA	NA	TRBV28	TRBJ1-6	TGTGCCAGCAGTCCCCCTTTGGGGGCTGGAAATTCACCCCTCCACTTT	CASSPPLGAGNSPLHF
NA	NA	TRBV5-1	TRBJ1-1	TGCGCCAGCAGCTCAGGACAGCAATCCGCCAGAGCTTTCTTT	CASSSGQQSARAFF
TRBD1	NA	TRBV11-3	TRBJ1-1	TGTGCCAGCAGCTTAGATTCATGGACAGGGTACACTGAAGCTTTCTTT	CASSLDSWTGYTEAFF
TRBD1	NA	TRBV11-1	TRBJ2-1	TGTGCCAGCAGCTTAAATCAGGGGGCCAATGAGCAGTTCTTC	CASSLNQGANEQFF
NA	once	TRBV7-2	TRBJ2-5	TGTGCCAGCAGCTTCCACGGGACAAGAGAGACCCAGTACTTC	CASSFHGTRETQYF
NA	NA	TRBV4-3	TRBJ2-1	TGCGCCAGCGGCGAGGCAGGGGGACTATCTCAGTTCTTC	CASGEAGGLSQFF
NA	NA	TRBV13	TRBJ2-3	TGTGCCAGCAGCTTTCGAGCCTCATCAACCCCAGATACGCAGTATTTT	CASSFRASSTPDTQYF
NA	NA	TRBV6-5	TRBJ2-5	TGTGCCAGCAGTGCACAGGGAGGAGGAATGGAGACCCAGTACTTC	CASSAQGGGMETQYF
TRBD1	once	TRBV2	TRBJ2-2	TGTGCCAGCAGTTGGGTACGGACAGGACCTAACACCGGGGAGCTGTTTTTT	CASSWVRTGPNTGELFF
NA	NA	TRBV6-5	TRBJ1-6	TGTGCCAGCAGTTACTCGATTTGGGGCAATTCACCCCTCCACTTT	CASSYSIWGNSPLHF
NA	NA	TRBV4-1	TRBJ2-2	TGCGCCAGCAGCCAAAGGGACATTAACACCGGGAAGCTGTTTTTT	CASSQRDINTGKLFF
NA	NA	TRBV5-1	TRBJ2-7	TGCGCCAGCAGCAAAACCAACTCCTACGAGCAGTACTTC	CASSKTNSYEQYF
TRBD1	NA	TRBV6-5	TRBJ1-1	TGTGCCAGCAGACGGGACAGGGGCACTGAAGCTTTCTTT	CASRRDRGTEAFF
NA	NA	TRBV11-2	TRBJ1-2	TGTGCCAGCAGTCTCTACTCCATGGGCTACACCTTC	CASSLYSMGYTF
NA	NA	TRBV10-1	TRBJ2-1	TGCGCCAGCAGTGGGGGCATCGACAATGAGCAGTTCTTC	CASSGGIDNEQFF
NA	few	TRBV7-6	TRBJ1-1	TGTGCCAGCAGCCTTTCTTTCACCGGACCGAACACTGAAGCTTTCTTT	CASSLSFTGPNTEAFF
TRBD2	NA	TRBV5-4	TRBJ2-1	TGTGCCAGCAGCTATAGCGGGGGGGTCTACAATGAGCAGTTCTTC	CASSYSGGVYNEQFF